What follows describes a single T cell receptor beta chain. This entry is derived from a study of T cell changes during pregnancy in multiple sclerosis. This CDR3 is 14 amino acids long. CDR1 is LGHNA, CDR2 YNFKEQ, per germline. V lost 0 bases and J 5 bases, leaving 11 bases between the germline ends. Sequencing used immunoSEQ multiplex PCR; TCRdb keeps in-frame clones, though not all of them. In the table there are fewer than 50,000 clones, approximately 94% of which are singletons. The V call is TRBV4-2, the J call TRBJ2-7; no clear D. Sequencing was performed on CD8+ T cells from peripheral blood mononuclear cells, taken in the first trimester of pregnancy. This clonotype was obtained from a female donor with multiple sclerosis, enrolled in a pregnancy study. CDR3 loop: CASSQDRSPNEQYF. In nucleotides, the CDR3 is TGTGCCAGCAGCCAAGATAGATCCCCGAACGAGCAGTACTTC.